This T cell receptor (beta chain) was found in a study of blood T cell repertoires in COVID-19 (dated by TCRdb to the early 2020s). Looking at the study overall: Samples covering the acute and convalescent phases of COVID-19 were provided by collaborators in the United States, Italy and Spain. A de-identified subject ID, COVID-19 status, age in years and sex were almost always included in the sample metadata. The samples were drawn from two sources: the first 160 participants of the ongoing ImmuneRACE study, and 1,254 subjects contributed by 6 global collaborators. A freely available public database, intended as a resource for researchers studying the immune response to SARS-CoV-2, is where the repertoires were released. Where HLA class I and class II types were available, the types were taken from metadata supplied by the sample provider, not from assay-based typing. The material from the prospective study consisted of cDNA or gDNA derived from T cells, B-cell-depleted T cells, or PBMCs. The dataset comprised deeply sampled blood TCRbeta repertoires from subjects exposed to, actively infected with, or recovered from COVID-19.

One collaborating source in Seattle enrolled patients during active infection and followed them longitudinally through the course of disease. Each collaborating institution followed its own protocols to collect whole blood in K2EDTA tubes. For TCRbeta analysis, collaborator samples were shipped as frozen whole blood, as isolated PBMCs, or as DNA extracted from either sample type. On this clone itself: This receptor's antigen is unknown. The record has no base qualities; no much larger clone is one base away.

The cysteine opens and the phenylalanine closes a CDR3 of 15 amino acids. Just CDR3 DNA is preserved here, 45 bases in frame from base 1. V trim: 5 bases; J trim: 3 bases; unmatched bases: 5. In the germline V gene, CDR1 corresponds to SGHTA and CDR2 to FQGNSA. TCRbeta CDR3 regions were amplified from genomic DNA by means of the immunoSEQ Assay, a bias-controlled multiplex PCR. Per the source publication's procedure: The number of nucleated cells in each sample was estimated from the amplification of reference gene primers within the assay. To quantify the absolute abundance of each unique TCRbeta CDR3 rearrangement, sequence reads were collapsed and filtered. For each sample, productive Simpson clonality was calculated by taking the square root of Simpson's diversity index across productive rearrangements. TCRdb carries this immuneACCESS record with in-frame sequences only. Its versions omit some clonotypes, under half of them owing to an unresolved V gene in the studies checked, with the rest unexplained. That table is the source of V, J and clone size, and D and trimming were worked out from the DNA. The sample table shows around 190,000 clones, and around nine tenths are seen once. The ten largest clones capture 15% to 20% of the sample.

Overall results and qualifications from the work: How much clinical and demographic metadata was included differed by source and by participant, and the metadata was provided uncurated.

This sequence uses TRBV7-2 and TRBJ1-4; the junction holds 8 bases that match TRBD1. Specimen: peripheral blood. The TCR sequence derives from a man aged 50-60 years with COVID-19, enrolled during active disease. The nucleotide sequence is TGTGCCAGCAGCATAAGGACAGGGTCTAATGAAAAACTGTTTTTT. It encodes CASSIRTGSNEKLFF.